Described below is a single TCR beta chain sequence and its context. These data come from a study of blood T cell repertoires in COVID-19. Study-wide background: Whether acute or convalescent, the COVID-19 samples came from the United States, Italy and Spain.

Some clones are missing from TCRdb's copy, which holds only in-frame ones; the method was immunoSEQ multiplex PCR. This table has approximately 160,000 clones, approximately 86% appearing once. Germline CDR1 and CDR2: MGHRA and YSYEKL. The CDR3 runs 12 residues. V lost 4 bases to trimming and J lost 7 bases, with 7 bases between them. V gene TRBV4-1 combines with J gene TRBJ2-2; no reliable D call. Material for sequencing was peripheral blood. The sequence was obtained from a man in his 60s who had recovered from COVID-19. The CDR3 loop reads CASSPPVGELFF. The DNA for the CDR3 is TGCGCCAGCAGCCCCCCAGTCGGGGAGCTGTTTTTT.